This is a list of T cell receptor beta chains from one sample in a study of blood T cells in healthy people across ages. TCRdb re-called the 5' RACE reads through MiXCR, storing one row per CDR3 protein. The top ten hold nearly 20% of the sample, which has approximately 820,000 distinct CDR3 sequences, under 55% seen once. Input material: blood. The receptors shown here come from a man in his fifties or sixties in good health. CDR3s include the opening cysteine and the closing phenylalanine or tryptophan. D genes are given only for firm matches. A row's size may be missing; if present it is once, few, many or a size class.

size: NA
J: TRBJ2-1
length: 17
V: TRBV20-1
D: TRBD2
DNA: TGCTGTGCCCACCCCAGGGCTGGACTAGCACCAACCAATGAGCAGTTCTTC
CDR3: CCAHPRAGLAPTNEQFF

size: NA
J: TRBJ1-6
length: 15
V: TRBV6-2/TRBV6-3
D: NA
DNA: TGTGCCAGCAGTGCACCTTCGGGATCTAATTCACCCCTCCACTTT
CDR3: CASSAPSGSNSPLHF

size: NA
J: TRBJ2-7
length: 14
V: TRBV7-2
D: NA
DNA: TGTGCCAGCAGCTACTGGGGGGGCAGCTACGAGCAGTACTTC
CDR3: CASSYWGGSYEQYF

size: NA
J: TRBJ2-5
length: 16
V: TRBV5-6
D: TRBD1
DNA: TGTGCCAGCAGCGGGACAGGGAGTTTATTTCAGGAGACCCAGTACTTC
CDR3: CASSGTGSLFQETQYF

size: few
J: TRBJ2-5
length: 13
V: TRBV24-1
D: NA
DNA: TGTGCCACCAGTGGAGCCGGGGAAGAGACCCAGTACTTC
CDR3: CATSGAGEETQYF

size: NA
J: TRBJ2-6
length: 16
V: TRBV3-1
D: NA
DNA: TGTGCCAGCAGCCAATCTAGGTACTCTGGGGCCAACGTCCTGACTTTC
CDR3: CASSQSRYSGANVLTF

size: NA
J: TRBJ1-6
length: 15
V: TRBV20-1
D: NA
DNA: TGCAGTGCCACTTTACAGTCCACTCGGAATTCACCCCTCCACTTT
CDR3: CSATLQSTRNSPLHF

size: NA
J: TRBJ2-4
length: 13
V: TRBV7-2
D: NA
DNA: TGTGCCAGCAGCCAGACGGAGGGGGGCGGGCAGTACTTC
CDR3: CASSQTEGGGQYF

size: NA
J: TRBJ2-3
length: 14
V: TRBV7-2
D: TRBD2
DNA: TGTGCCAGCAGCTTAGCCCGCCCAAGCGGGGTAGTGTATTTT
CDR3: CASSLARPSGVVYF

size: NA
J: TRBJ2-7
length: 14
V: TRBV7-6
D: NA
DNA: TGTGCCAGCAGCTCACAGCCCCAGACCTACGAGCAGTACTTC
CDR3: CASSSQPQTYEQYF

size: NA
J: TRBJ2-4
length: 18
V: TRBV20-1
D: NA
DNA: TGCGGTGCTAGAGATAGGGAGGGGGTCCATGGGGCCAAAAACATTCAGTACTTC
CDR3: CGARDREGVHGAKNIQYF

size: NA
J: TRBJ1-6
length: 16
V: TRBV9
D: NA
DNA: TGTGCCAGCAGCGTAGGGTTCTCCAGGACGAATTCACCCCTCCACTTT
CDR3: CASSVGFSRTNSPLHF

size: few
J: TRBJ1-2
length: 14
V: TRBV27
D: NA
DNA: TGTGCCAGCAGTCCCGCTCTGGGAATAGATGGCTACACCTTC
CDR3: CASSPALGIDGYTF

size: NA
J: TRBJ1-3
length: 16
V: TRBV25-1
D: NA
DNA: TGTGCCAGCAGTGAATATGACCTGGCACCTGGAAACACCATATATTTT
CDR3: CASSEYDLAPGNTIYF

size: NA
J: TRBJ2-1
length: 14
V: TRBV5-1
D: TRBD2
DNA: TGCGCCAGCAGCGTGGGACTAGTGGACCATGAGCAGTTCTTC
CDR3: CASSVGLVDHEQFF

size: once
J: TRBJ2-1
length: 18
V: TRBV5-1
D: NA
DNA: TGCGCCAGCAGCTTGGGACGGTTTCGGGCGGACTCCTACAATGAGCAGTTCTTC
CDR3: CASSLGRFRADSYNEQFF

size: NA
J: TRBJ2-5
length: 12
V: TRBV7-2
D: TRBD1
DNA: TGTGCCAGCAGCTCCAGACAGGGCACCCAGTACTTC
CDR3: CASSSRQGTQYF

size: NA
J: TRBJ2-7
length: 12
V: TRBV30
D: NA
DNA: TGTGCCTGGAGTGTACGGGGGGCCGAGCAGTACTTC
CDR3: CAWSVRGAEQYF

size: NA
J: TRBJ2-6
length: 21
V: TRBV5-1
D: NA
DNA: TGCGCCAGCAGCTCTTACAGGGGACCAACCAAGCGGGATACTGGGGCCAACGTCCTGACTTTC
CDR3: CASSSYRGPTKRDTGANVLTF

size: many
J: TRBJ2-5
length: 15
V: TRBV12-3/TRBV12-4
D: TRBD2
DNA: TGTGCCAGCAGCACCCAGGGACTACCCCAAGAGACCCAGTACTTC
CDR3: CASSTQGLPQETQYF

size: few
J: TRBJ2-3
length: 12
V: TRBV7-9
D: NA
DNA: TGTGCCAGCAGCTCGGACCTCGCTTTGCAGTATTTT
CDR3: CASSSDLALQYF

size: NA
J: TRBJ1-1
length: 14
V: TRBV4-3
D: NA
DNA: TGCGCCAGCAGCCAAGATCAGGAGAACACTGAAGCTTTCTTT
CDR3: CASSQDQENTEAFF

size: NA
J: TRBJ2-2
length: 17
V: TRBV27
D: TRBD2
DNA: TGTGCCAGCAGTTCCCGAGCGGGGGGGCGAAGCACCGGGGAGCTGTTTTTT
CDR3: CASSSRAGGRSTGELFF

size: NA
J: TRBJ2-4
length: 12
V: TRBV6-5
D: NA
DNA: TGCGCCAGCCACAGGGTAGGGGACATTCAGTACTTC
CDR3: CASHRVGDIQYF

size: NA
J: TRBJ1-6
length: 15
V: TRBV6-2/TRBV6-3
D: TRBD1
DNA: TGTGCCAGCAGAATGGACAGGGGTCATAATTCACCCCTCCACTTT
CDR3: CASRMDRGHNSPLHF

size: NA
J: TRBJ1-1
length: 12
V: TRBV25-1
D: NA
DNA: TGTGCCAGCAGTGAGGTGGGTGCTGAAGCTTTCTTT
CDR3: CASSEVGAEAFF

size: NA
J: TRBJ2-1
length: 17
V: TRBV29-1
D: TRBD1
DNA: TGCAGCGTTGGTATCCCCCCGGGCAGGGGGTCCTACAATGAGCAGTTCTTC
CDR3: CSVGIPPGRGSYNEQFF

size: few
J: TRBJ1-4
length: 18
V: TRBV9
D: TRBD1
DNA: TGTGCCAGCAGCGTAGGACTGGGACAGAAAGCAACTAATGAAAAACTGTTTTTT
CDR3: CASSVGLGQKATNEKLFF

size: NA
J: TRBJ2-7
length: 16
V: TRBV28
D: TRBD1
DNA: TGTGCCAGCAGTTTAGGGGACAGGGTTCTTTCCTACGAGCAGTACTTC
CDR3: CASSLGDRVLSYEQYF

size: NA
J: TRBJ2-4
length: 15
V: TRBV6-5
D: NA
DNA: TGTGCCAGCAGTTACGGGGCAGGTCCGCAATACATTCAGTACTTC
CDR3: CASSYGAGPQYIQYF

size: NA
J: TRBJ1-2
length: 14
V: TRBV12-3/TRBV12-4
D: NA
DNA: TGTGCCACCTTCAGCGGTTCAGGCCACTATGGCTACACCTTC
CDR3: CATFSGSGHYGYTF

size: NA
J: TRBJ2-7
length: 16
V: TRBV13
D: NA
DNA: TGTGCCAGCAGCTTCAGATTATCAGGGGGGATCGACGAGCAGTACTTC
CDR3: CASSFRLSGGIDEQYF

size: few
J: TRBJ2-7
length: 18
V: TRBV5-1
D: TRBD1
DNA: TGCGCCAGCAGCCCTGGACTGACTCAGGGGGTGGGGACCTACGAGCAGTACTTC
CDR3: CASSPGLTQGVGTYEQYF

size: NA
J: TRBJ1-2
length: 16
V: TRBV7-2
D: NA
DNA: TGTGCCAGCAGCTTATGGACGGGGGGGTCCCACTATGGCTACACCTTC
CDR3: CASSLWTGGSHYGYTF

size: NA
J: TRBJ1-2
length: 12
V: TRBV3-1
D: NA
DNA: TGTGCCAGTATACAGGGCCATTTAGGCTACACCTTC
CDR3: CASIQGHLGYTF

size: few
J: TRBJ1-2
length: 14
V: TRBV6-5
D: TRBD1
DNA: TGTGCCAGCAGTTACGGTGGACAGGACTATGGCTACACCTTC
CDR3: CASSYGGQDYGYTF

size: few
J: TRBJ2-5
length: 14
V: TRBV5-1
D: TRBD1
DNA: TGCGCCAGCAGGTGGACAGGGGGCGGTGAGACCCAGTACTTC
CDR3: CASRWTGGGETQYF